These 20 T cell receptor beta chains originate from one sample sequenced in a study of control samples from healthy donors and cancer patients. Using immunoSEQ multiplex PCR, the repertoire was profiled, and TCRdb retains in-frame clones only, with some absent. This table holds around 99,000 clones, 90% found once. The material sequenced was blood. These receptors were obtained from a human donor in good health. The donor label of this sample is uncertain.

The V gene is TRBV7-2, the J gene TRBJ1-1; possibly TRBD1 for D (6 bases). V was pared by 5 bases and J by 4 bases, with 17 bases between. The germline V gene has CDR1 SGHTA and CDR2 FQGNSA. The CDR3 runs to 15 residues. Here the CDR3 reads CASSPGGRAATEAFF. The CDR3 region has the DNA TGTGCCAGCAGCCCGGGGGGCAGGGCGGCCACTGAAGCTTTCTTT. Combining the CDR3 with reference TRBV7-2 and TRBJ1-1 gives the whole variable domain GAGVSQSPSNKVTEKGKDVELRCDPISGHTALYWYRQSLGQGLEFLIYFQGNSAPDKSGLPSDRFSAERTGGSVSTLTIQRTQQEDSAVYLCASSPGGRAATEAFFGQGTRLTVV.

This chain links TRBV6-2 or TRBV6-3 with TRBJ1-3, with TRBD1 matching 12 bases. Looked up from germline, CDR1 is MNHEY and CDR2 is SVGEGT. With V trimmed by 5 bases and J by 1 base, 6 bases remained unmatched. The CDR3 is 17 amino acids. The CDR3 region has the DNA TGTGCCAGCAGTCGTCGGGACAGGGGGCGATCTGGAAACACCATATATTTT. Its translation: CASSRRDRGRSGNTIYF.

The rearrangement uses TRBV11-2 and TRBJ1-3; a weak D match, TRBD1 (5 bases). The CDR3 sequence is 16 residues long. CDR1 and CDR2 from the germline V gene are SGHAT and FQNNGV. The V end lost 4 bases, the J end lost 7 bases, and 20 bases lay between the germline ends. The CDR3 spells CASSSLGADRGNTIYF. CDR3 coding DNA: TGTGCCAGCAGCTCCCTTGGGGCGGACCGAGGCAACACCATATATTTT.

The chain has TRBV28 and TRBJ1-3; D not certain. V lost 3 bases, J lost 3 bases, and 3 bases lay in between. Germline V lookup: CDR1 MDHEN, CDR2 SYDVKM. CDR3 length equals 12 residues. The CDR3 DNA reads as TGTGCCAGCAGTTTCAATGGAAACACCATATATTTT. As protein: CASSFNGNTIYF.

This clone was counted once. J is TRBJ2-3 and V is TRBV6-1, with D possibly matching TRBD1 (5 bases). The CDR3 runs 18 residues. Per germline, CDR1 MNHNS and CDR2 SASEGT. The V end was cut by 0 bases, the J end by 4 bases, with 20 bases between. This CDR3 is CASSEACRAVIWADTQYF. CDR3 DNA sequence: TGTGCCAGCAGTGAAGCGTGCAGGGCGGTGATTTGGGCAGATACGCAGTATTTT.

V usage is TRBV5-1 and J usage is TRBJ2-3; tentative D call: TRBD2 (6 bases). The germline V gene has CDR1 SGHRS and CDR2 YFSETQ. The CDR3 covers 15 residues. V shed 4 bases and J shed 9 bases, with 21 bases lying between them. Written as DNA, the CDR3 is TGCGCCAGCAGCACGAACCCGGGAGATCAAGGGACGCAGTATTTT. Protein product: CASSTNPGDQGTQYF.

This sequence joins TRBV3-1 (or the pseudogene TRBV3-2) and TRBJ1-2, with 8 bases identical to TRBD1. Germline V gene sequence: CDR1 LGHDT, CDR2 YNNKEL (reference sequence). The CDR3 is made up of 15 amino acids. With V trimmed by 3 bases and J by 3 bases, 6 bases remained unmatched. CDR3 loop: CASSHRTGWDYGYTF. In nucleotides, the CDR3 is TGTGCCAGCAGCCACCGGACAGGGTGGGACTATGGCTACACCTTC.

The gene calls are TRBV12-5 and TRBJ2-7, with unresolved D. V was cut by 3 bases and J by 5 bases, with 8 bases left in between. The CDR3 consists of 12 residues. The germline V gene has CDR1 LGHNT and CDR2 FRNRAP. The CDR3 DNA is TGTGCTAGTGGTTTAGCCCTAAACGAGCAGTACTTC. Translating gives CASGLALNEQYF.

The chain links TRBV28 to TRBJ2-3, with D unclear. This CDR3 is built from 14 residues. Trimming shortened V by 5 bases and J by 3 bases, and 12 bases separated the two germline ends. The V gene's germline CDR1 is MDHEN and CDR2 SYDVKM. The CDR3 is CASSPDLRTDTQYF. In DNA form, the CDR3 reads TGTGCCAGCAGTCCCGACTTGCGTACAGATACGCAGTATTTT. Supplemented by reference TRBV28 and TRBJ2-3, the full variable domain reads DVKVTQSSRYLVKRTGEKVFLECVQDMDHENMFWYRQDPGLGLRLIYFSYDVKMKEKGDIPEGYSVSREKKERFSLILESASTNQTSMYLCASSPDLRTDTQYFGPGTRLTVL.

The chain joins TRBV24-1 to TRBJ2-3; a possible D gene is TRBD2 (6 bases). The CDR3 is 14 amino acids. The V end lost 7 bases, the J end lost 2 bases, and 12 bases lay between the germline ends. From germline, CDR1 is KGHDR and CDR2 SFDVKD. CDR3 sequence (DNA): TGTGCCACCAGCCGCGGCGGGGTCACAGATACGCAGTATTTT. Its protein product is CATSRGGVTDTQYF.

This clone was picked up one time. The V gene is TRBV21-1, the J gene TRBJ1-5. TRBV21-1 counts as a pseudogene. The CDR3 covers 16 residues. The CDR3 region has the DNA TGTGCCAGCGCACATCCCATAAAGGGGGGGAATCAGCCCCAGCATTTT. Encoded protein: CASAHPIKGGNQPQHF.

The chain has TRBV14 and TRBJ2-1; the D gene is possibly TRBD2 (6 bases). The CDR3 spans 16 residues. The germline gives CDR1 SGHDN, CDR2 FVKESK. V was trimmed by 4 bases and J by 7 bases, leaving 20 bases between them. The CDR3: CASSPSGGYSRNEQFF. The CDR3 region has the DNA TGTGCCAGCAGCCCCTCTGGAGGGTATAGTAGGAATGAGCAGTTCTTC. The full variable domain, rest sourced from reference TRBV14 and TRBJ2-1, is EAGVTQFPSHSVIEKGQTVTLRCDPISGHDNLYWYRRVMGKEIKFLLHFVKESKQDESGMPNNRFLAERTGGTYSTLKVQPAELEDSGVYFCASSPSGGYSRNEQFFGPGTRLTVL.

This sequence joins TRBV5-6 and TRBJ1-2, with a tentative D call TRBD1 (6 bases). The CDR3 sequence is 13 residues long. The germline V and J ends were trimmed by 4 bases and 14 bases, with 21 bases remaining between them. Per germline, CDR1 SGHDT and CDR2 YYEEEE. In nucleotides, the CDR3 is TGTGCCAGCAGCCACTACCAGGACAGCCCGGGTACCTTC. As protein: CASSHYQDSPGTF.

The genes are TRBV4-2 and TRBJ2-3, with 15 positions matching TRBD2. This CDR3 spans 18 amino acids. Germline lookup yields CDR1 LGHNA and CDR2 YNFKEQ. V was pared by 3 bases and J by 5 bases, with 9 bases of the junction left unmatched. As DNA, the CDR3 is TGTGCCAGCAGCCAGGACGGACTAGCGGGGGGGCTAGTAGATACGCAGTATTTT. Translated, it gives CASSQDGLAGGLVDTQYF.

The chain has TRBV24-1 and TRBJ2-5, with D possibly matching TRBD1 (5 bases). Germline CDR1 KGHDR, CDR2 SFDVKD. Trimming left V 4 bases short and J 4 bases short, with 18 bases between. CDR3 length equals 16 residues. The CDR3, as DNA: TGTGCCACCAGTGACTCCTCCCAGGGAAGAGGAGAGACCCAGTACTTC. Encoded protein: CATSDSSQGRGETQYF.

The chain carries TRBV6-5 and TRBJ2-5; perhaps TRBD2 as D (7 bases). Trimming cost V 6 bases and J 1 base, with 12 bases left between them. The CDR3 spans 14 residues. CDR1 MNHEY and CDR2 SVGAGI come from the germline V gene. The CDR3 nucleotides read TGTGCCAGCAGCAGGGGAGGGGGCCAAGAGACCCAGTACTTC. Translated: CASSRGGGQETQYF.

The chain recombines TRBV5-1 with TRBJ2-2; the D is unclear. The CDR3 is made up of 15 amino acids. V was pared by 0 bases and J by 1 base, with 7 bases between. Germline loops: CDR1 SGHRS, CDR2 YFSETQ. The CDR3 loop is CASSLGQLNTGELFF. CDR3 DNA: TGCGCCAGCAGCTTGGGACAATTGAACACCGGGGAGCTGTTTTTT.

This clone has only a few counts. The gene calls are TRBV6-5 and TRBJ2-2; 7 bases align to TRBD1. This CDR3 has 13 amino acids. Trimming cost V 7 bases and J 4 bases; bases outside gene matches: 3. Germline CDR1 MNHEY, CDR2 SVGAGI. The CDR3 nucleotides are TGTGCCAGCAAGGGGGCCGGCACCGGGGAGCTGTTTTTT. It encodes CASKGAGTGELFF.

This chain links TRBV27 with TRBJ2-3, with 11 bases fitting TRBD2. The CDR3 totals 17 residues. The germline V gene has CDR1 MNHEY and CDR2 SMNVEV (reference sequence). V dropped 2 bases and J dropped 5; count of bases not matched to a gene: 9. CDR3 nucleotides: TGTGCCAGCAGTTTAAGGGCTAGCGGGGGGCGAGGAGATACGCAGTATTTT. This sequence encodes CASSLRASGGRGDTQYF.

Here the CDR3 DNA reads TGCAGTGGGGGCACAGATACGCAGTATTTT. Translation: CSGGTDTQYF. The chain is built from TRBV20-1 and TRBJ2-3; no clear D. The CDR3 extends over 10 amino acids. Deletions cut 7 bases from V and 1 base from J, with 3 bases between. CDR1 DFQATT and CDR2 SNEGSKA come from the germline V gene (reference sequence).